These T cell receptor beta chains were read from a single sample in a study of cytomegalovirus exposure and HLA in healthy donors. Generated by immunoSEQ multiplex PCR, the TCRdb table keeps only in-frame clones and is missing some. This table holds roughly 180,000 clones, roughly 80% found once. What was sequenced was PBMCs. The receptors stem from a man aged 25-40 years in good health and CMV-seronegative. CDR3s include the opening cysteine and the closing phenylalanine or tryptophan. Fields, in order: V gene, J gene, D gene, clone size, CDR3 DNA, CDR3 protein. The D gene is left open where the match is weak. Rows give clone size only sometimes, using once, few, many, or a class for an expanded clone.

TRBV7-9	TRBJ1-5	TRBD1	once	TGTGCCAGCAGCTACGGACAGGCTAGCAATCAGCCCCAGCATTTT	CASSYGQASNQPQHF
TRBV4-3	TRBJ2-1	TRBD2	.	TGCGCCAGCAGCCAAGAGATCCTAGCGGGAGGTTCCTACAATGAGCAGTTCTTC	CASSQEILAGGSYNEQFF
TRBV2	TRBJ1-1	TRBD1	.	TGTGCCAGCAGGATAGGGACAGATGAAGCTTTCTTT	CASRIGTDEAFF
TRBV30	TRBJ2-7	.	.	TGTGCCTGGAGTGTACACAGGGTAAGCGAGCAGTACTTC	CAWSVHRVSEQYF
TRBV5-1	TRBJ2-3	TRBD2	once	TGCGCCAGCAGCGAAGGACTAGCGGGAAGGACAGATACGCAGTATTTT	CASSEGLAGRTDTQYF
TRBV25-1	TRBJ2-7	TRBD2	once	TGTGCCAGCACGGGACTAGCGGAATACGAGCAGTACTTC	CASTGLAEYEQYF
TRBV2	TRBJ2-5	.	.	TGTGCCAGCAGCCCTCTGGGGGGTCGAGCGACCCAGTACTTC	CASSPLGGRATQYF
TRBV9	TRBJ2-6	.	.	TGTGCCAGCAGCTCGCAGGGGTTTACTGGGGCCAACGTCCTGACTTTC	CASSSQGFTGANVLTF
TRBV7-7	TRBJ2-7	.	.	TGTGCTAGCAGTCACAGGGAGGGCTACGAGCAGTACTTC	CASSHREGYEQYF
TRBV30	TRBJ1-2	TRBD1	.	TGTGCCTGGAGTAGTAGCGGACAGGGGGCATTTAACTATGGCTACACCTTC	CAWSSSGQGAFNYGYTF
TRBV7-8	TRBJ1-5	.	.	TGTGCCAGCAGCTTAGGATCTCAGGGGCCCCAGCATTTT	CASSLGSQGPQHF
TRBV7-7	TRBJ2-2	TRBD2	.	TGTGCTAGCAGCTTAGGAGCGGGGGGGCCTTTAGTCCCCGGGGAGCTGTTTTTT	CASSLGAGGPLVPGELFF
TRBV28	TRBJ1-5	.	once	TGTGCCAGCAGTATCGTAGGAGGTATTGGTCAGCCCCAGCATTTT	CASSIVGGIGQPQHF
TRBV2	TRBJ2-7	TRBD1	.	TGTGCCAGCAGGGGGGGACAGGGGGTCCCCTACGAGCAGTACTTC	CASRGGQGVPYEQYF
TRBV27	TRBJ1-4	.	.	TGTGCCAGCAGTGGTAACAGGGCTAATGAAAAACTGTTTTTT	CASSGNRANEKLFF
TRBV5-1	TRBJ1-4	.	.	TGCGCCAGCACTGAGGACAGCACTAATGAAAAACTGTTTTTT	CASTEDSTNEKLFF
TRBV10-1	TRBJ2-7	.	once	TGCGCCAGCAGCGCGGGGGCGACGGACGAGCAGTACTTC	CASSAGATDEQYF
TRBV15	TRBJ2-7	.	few	TGTGCCACCAGCAGAGATCTTGGGGGGGGCAGGGCTCACGAGCAGTACTTC	CATSRDLGGGRAHEQYF
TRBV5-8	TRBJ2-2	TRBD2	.	TGTGCCAGCAGCTCCCGACTAGGCGGGGGGGCGGACACCGGGGAGCTGTTTTTT	CASSSRLGGGADTGELFF
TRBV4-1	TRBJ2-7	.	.	TGCGCCAGCAGCCAAGAAGCTGTAGTAGGAGCCTACGAGCAGTACTTC	CASSQEAVVGAYEQYF
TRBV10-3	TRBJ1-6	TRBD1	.	TGTGCCAGCCAACAGGGGAAGGATTCACCCCTCCACTTT	CASQQGKDSPLHF
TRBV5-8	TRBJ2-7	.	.	TGTGCCAGCGGAGCCTACGAGCAGTACTTC	CASGAYEQYF
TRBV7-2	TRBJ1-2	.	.	TGTGCCAGCAGCTCCCTCGGGGGTTTTCCCTATGGCTACACCTTC	CASSSLGGFPYGYTF
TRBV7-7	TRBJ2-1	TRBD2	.	TGTGCTAGCAGCCCGCCCGGGACTAGCGGGAGGAATGAGCAGTTCTTC	CASSPPGTSGRNEQFF
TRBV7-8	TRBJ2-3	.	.	TGTGCCAGCAGCTTTGCCTCGACTACTGCCACAGATACGCAGTATTTT	CASSFASTTATDTQYF
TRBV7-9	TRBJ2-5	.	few	TGTGCCAGCAGCCTAATATCCCAAGAGACCCAGTACTTC	CASSLISQETQYF
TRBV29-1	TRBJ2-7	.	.	TGCAGCGTTGTCTACGGGGACTACGAGCAGTACTTC	CSVVYGDYEQYF